This record looks at one T cell receptor beta chain sequence and its context. CDR3 length: 15 residues. The ends were cut back, 7 bases at V and 5 bases at J, with 18 bases in the middle. CDR1 and CDR2 (germline): MNHEY, SMNVEV (reference sequence). Only in-frame clones appear in the TCRdb table, and some are missing; sequencing was by immunoSEQ multiplex PCR. The sample holds almost 70,000 clones, more than 75% seen once. The sample originates from a study of blood T cell repertoires in COVID-19. Material: peripheral blood. The chain combines TRBV27 with TRBJ1-5; no definite D call. The source is a human donor in a cohort sampled during active COVID-19. The CDR3 DNA reads TGTGCCAGCAAGCCGAGTACAGTATCCGATCAGCCCCAGCATTTT. This codes for CASKPSTVSDQPQHF.